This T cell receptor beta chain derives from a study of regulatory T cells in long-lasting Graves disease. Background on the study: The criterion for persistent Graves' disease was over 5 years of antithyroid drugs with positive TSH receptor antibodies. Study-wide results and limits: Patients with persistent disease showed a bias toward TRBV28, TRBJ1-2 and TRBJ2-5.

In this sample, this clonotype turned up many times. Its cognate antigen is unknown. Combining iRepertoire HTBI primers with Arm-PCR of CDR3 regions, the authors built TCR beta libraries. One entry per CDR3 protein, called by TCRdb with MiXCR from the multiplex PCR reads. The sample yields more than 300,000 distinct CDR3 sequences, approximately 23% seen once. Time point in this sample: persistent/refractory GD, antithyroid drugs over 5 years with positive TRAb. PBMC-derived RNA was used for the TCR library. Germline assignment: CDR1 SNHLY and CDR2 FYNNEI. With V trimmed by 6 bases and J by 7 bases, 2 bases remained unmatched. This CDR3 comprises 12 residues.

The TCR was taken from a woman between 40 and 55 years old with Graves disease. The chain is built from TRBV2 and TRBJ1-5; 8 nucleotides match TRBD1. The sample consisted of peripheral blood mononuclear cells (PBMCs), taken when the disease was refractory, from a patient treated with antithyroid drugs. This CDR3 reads CASSTGGQPQHF. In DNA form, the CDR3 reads TGTGCCAGCAGCACAGGGGGGCAGCCCCAGCATTTT.